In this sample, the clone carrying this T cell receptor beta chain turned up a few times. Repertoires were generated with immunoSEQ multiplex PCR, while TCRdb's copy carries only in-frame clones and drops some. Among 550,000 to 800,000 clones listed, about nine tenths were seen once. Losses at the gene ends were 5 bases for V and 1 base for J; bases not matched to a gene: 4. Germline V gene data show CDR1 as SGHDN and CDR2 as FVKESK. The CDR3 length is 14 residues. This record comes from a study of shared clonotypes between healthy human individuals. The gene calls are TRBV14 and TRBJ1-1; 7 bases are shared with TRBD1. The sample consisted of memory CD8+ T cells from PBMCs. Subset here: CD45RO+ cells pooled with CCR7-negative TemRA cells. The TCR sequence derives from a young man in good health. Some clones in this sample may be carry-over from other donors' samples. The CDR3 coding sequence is TGTGCCAGCAGCTCGACAGGGAGGAACACTGAAGCTTTCTTT. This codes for CASSSTGRNTEAFF.